Reported below is one TCR beta chain. Its matching antigen is unknown. Looked up from germline, CDR1 is LNHDA and CDR2 is SQIVND (reference sequence). Trimming removed 4 bases at V and 2 bases at J, with 15 bases between. There are 16 residues in the CDR3. The data were taken from a study of cytomegalovirus exposure and HLA in healthy donors. Study results and caveats: The authors enumerated some 170 TCR beta chains as linked to cytomegalovirus. The study dropped some indistinguishable V segments, TRBV6-2 and TRBV6-3 among them. Relative to the approximately 660-donor mean, N-insertions were reportedly fewer in an Asian-associated ancestry cluster in a later analysis. Likely technical artifact: a cluster of highly shared sequence variants.

The PCR contained 60 Vbeta and 13 Jbeta primers. Some clones are missing from TCRdb's copy, which holds only in-frame ones; the method was immunoSEQ multiplex PCR. Of 100,000 to 150,000 clones in the sample, more than 65% were seen once. V gene TRBV19 combines with J gene TRBJ1-5; perhaps TRBD1 as D (5 bases). The receptor was isolated from a man aged 18 to 30 in good health and CMV-seropositive. Sequencing input: PBMCs. CDR3 bases: TGTGCCAGTAGTAGCCCCCAGGGTAGTGGCAATCAGCCCCAGCATTTT. This codes for CASSSPQGSGNQPQHF.